These T cell receptor beta chains were read from a single sample in a study of blood T cell repertoires in COVID-19. Method: immunoSEQ multiplex PCR; TCRdb's copy keeps in-frame clones and lacks some. The repertoire consists of a few hundred thousand clones, with more than 75% occurring once and the leading ten covering more than 1.5%. The sample comprised PBMCs or T cells enriched from blood (not recorded which). The receptor source for this set is a man in his forties or fifties in a cohort exposed to, infected with or recovered from COVID-19 (not recorded which). Both conserved end residues are part of each CDR3. A D gene is named only where the DNA matches it firmly. Expanded clones are given a class, and other clones once, few, many or no size at all.

j_gene | abundance | v_gene | d_gene | CDR3nt | CDR3aa
TRBJ1-4 | . | TRBV27 | TRBD1 | TGTGCCAGCAGTTACAGGGGGCGCGGTGAAAAACTGTTTTTT | CASSYRGRGEKLFF
TRBJ2-5 | . | TRBV2 | . | TGTGCCAGCAGTACCACCCCACTAGGCCGAGAGACCCAGTACTTC | CASSTTPLGRETQYF
TRBJ2-1 | . | TRBV28 | TRBD2 | TGTGCCAGCAAAAGGACTAGCGGGAGGTCCTACAATGAGCAGTTCTTC | CASKRTSGRSYNEQFF
TRBJ1-4 | . | TRBV27 | . | TGTGCCAGCAGCTCACTTGATGAAAAACTGTTTTTT | CASSSLDEKLFF
TRBJ1-3 | . | TRBV5-1 | TRBD1 | TGCGCCAGCAGCTCAGCCGGGACAGGGGGGCTAGCTGGAAACACCATATATTTT | CASSSAGTGGLAGNTIYF
TRBJ2-7 | few | TRBV7-3 | TRBD1 | TGTGCCAGCAGCTTAGGGTCTGGGACAGGGGTCTCCTACGAGCAGTACTTC | CASSLGSGTGVSYEQYF
TRBJ1-5 | . | TRBV7-9 | . | TGTGCCAGCAGCTTACAAGACAACAATCAGCCCCAGCATTTT | CASSLQDNNQPQHF
TRBJ1-1 | . | TRBV5-4 | . | TGTGCCACCGCGGGACGGACAAACACTGAAGCTTTCTTT | CATAGRTNTEAFF
TRBJ2-5 | . | TRBV5-1 | . | TGCGCCAGCAGCTTGGGGGCGACAGTGCAAGAGACCCAGTACTTC | CASSLGATVQETQYF
TRBJ1-1 | . | TRBV6-5 | . | TGTGCCAGCAGCGGAGACAGGAACACTGAAGCTTTCTTT | CASSGDRNTEAFF
TRBJ2-4 | . | TRBV2 | . | TGTGCCAGCAGTTGGACAGTAAACATTCAGTACTTC | CASSWTVNIQYF
TRBJ2-1 | . | TRBV15 | TRBD2 | TGTGCCACCAGCAGAGATCTTTCTAGCGGGAGTAATGAGCAGTTCTTC | CATSRDLSSGSNEQFF
TRBJ2-1 | . | TRBV30 | . | TGTGCCTGGAGTCTCAGCGGGAATGAGCAGTTCTTC | CAWSLSGNEQFF
TRBJ2-7 | once | TRBV18 | . | TGTGCCAGCTCACCAGGTGGGGGCTCCCTCTCCTACGAGCAGTACTTC | CASSPGGGSLSYEQYF
TRBJ1-2 | . | TRBV4-1 | . | TGCGCCAGCAGCCAAGATCGAGGCCAGGGGTTTCATCATGGCTACACCTTC | CASSQDRGQGFHHGYTF
TRBJ2-7 | . | TRBV5-4 | . | TGTGCCAGCAGCTTGGGACAGAACCAATACGAGCAGTACTTC | CASSLGQNQYEQYF
TRBJ2-2 | . | TRBV7-9 | TRBD1 | TGTGCCAGCAGACCAGGGACAGTTAACACCGGGGAGCTGTTTTTT | CASRPGTVNTGELFF
TRBJ2-1 | . | TRBV2 | TRBD2 | TGTGCCAGCAGTATTGGCCAGGGACTAGCGGGAGAGAAGTACAATGAGCAGTTCTTC | CASSIGQGLAGEKYNEQFF
TRBJ2-5 | . | TRBV19 | TRBD1 | TGTGCCAGTAGTCCAGGGGGCCCCGGAGGGACCCAGTACTTC | CASSPGGPGGTQYF
TRBJ2-3 | . | TRBV11-2 | . | TGTGCCAGCAGCTTAGCGACTAGAGCCACAGATACGCAGTATTTT | CASSLATRATDTQYF